This T cell receptor (beta chain) was captured by sequencing in a study of blood T cell repertoires in COVID-19. Study background: There were acute and convalescent COVID-19 samples, and they came from the United States, Italy and Spain. PBMCs, B-cell-depleted T cells, or T cells were the source of the cDNA or gDNA that made up the material.

Germline V gives CDR1 LNHDA, CDR2 SQIVND (reference sequence). The trim removed 5 bases at V and 7 bases at J, leaving 12 bases unmatched. This CDR3 comprises 16 residues. In the source study's methods: Amplifying reference gene primers gave estimates of nucleated cell counts. The assay was immunoSEQ multiplex PCR, and TCRdb's table has in-frame clones only and misses some. V and J calls and clone size come straight from that table; D and trimming were deduced from the DNA. Here the sample spans roughly 380,000 clones, about 88% being singletons. This receptor was taken from a woman aged 35 to 49 with COVID-19, enrolled during active disease. The sample was peripheral blood. The chain joins TRBV19 to TRBJ2-1, with 9 bases aligning to TRBD1. The CDR3: CASSGPGTGFGNEQFF. The CDR3 region has the DNA TGTGCCAGTAGTGGTCCCGGGACAGGGTTCGGGAATGAGCAGTTCTTC.